Listed below are T cell receptor beta chains from one sample, sequenced in a study of blood T cell repertoires in COVID-19. Assay used: immunoSEQ multiplex PCR; TCRdb lists only in-frame clones, some missing. The table includes 110,000 to 150,000 clones, about four fifths detected once. The material sequenced was peripheral blood. The source is a human donor in a cohort sampled during active COVID-19. The CDR3 runs from the conserved cysteine through the conserved F or W.

length,V,J,CDR3
18,TRBV19,TRBJ2-2,CASSLTSGAYLNTGELFF
15,TRBV7-8,TRBJ1-6,CASSWDRPYNSPLHF
13,TRBV28,TRBJ2-5,CASSEALKRAQYF
16,TRBV27,TRBJ2-2,CASSLAAGGSTGELFF
12,TRBV28,TRBJ1-5,CASRRVNQPQHF
9,TRBV9,TRBJ2-1,CASSLPHVF
15,TRBV28,TRBJ1-5,CASSFGQGARGPQHF
15,TRBV27,TRBJ1-5,CASSARQVGNQPQHF
15,TRBV2,TRBJ2-7,CASSEYADRVREQYF
16,TRBV7-2,TRBJ1-5,CASSPEGARSNQPQHF
15,TRBV7-3,TRBJ2-6,CASSPQGGGANVLTF
14,TRBV6-5,TRBJ1-1,CASSYYAGNTEAFF
14,TRBV15,TRBJ2-5,CATTPPGTRETQYF
14,TRBV6-5,TRBJ2-7,CASSYALANPIQYF
13,TRBV29-1,TRBJ2-7,CSVEGSGRTEQYF
16,TRBV5-4,TRBJ2-7,CASSLGGTGGRFEQYF
14,TRBV6-6,TRBJ1-1,CASSYLTGNTEAFF
15,TRBV7-9,TRBJ2-1,CASSLSGSGRDEQFF
13,TRBV29-1,TRBJ1-1,CSVTRDTNTEAFF
16,TRBV7-3,TRBJ2-5,CASSLGRTGGQETQYF